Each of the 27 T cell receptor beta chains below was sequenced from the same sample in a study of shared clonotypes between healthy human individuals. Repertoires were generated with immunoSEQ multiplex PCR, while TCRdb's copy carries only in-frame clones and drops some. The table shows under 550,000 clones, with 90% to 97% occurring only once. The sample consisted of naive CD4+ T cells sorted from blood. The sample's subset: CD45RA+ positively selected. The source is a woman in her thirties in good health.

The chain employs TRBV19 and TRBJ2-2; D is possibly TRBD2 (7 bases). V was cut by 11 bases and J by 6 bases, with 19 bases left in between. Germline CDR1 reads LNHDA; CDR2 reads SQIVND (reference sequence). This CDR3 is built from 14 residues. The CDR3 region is CARPGGLQPGELFF. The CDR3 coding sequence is TGTGCCCGACCCGGGGGGCTCCAACCCGGGGAGCTGTTTTTT.

The CDR3 loop is CARSPVDVWAETQYF. The CDR3, as DNA: TGTGCCAGAAGCCCTGTTGACGTCTGGGCGGAGACCCAGTACTTC. This chain joins TRBV5-3 and TRBJ2-5; D is undetermined. TRBV5-3 is an ORF, with its function uncertain. The CDR3 has 15 residues. Trimming shortened V by 4 bases and J by 5 bases, and 18 bases separated the two germline ends.

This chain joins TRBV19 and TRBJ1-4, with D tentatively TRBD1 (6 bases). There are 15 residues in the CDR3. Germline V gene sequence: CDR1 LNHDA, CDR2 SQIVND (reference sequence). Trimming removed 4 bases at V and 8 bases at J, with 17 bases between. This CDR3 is CASSRQVWEEEKLFF. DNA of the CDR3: TGTGCCAGTAGTAGACAGGTCTGGGAGGAGGAAAAACTGTTTTTT. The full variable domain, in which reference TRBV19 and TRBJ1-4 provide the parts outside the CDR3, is DGGITQSPKYLFRKEGQNVTLSCEQNLNHDAMYWYRQDPGQGLRLIYYSQIVNDFQKGDIAEGYSVSREKKESFPLTVTSAQKNPTAFYLCASSRQVWEEEKLFFGSGTQLSVL.

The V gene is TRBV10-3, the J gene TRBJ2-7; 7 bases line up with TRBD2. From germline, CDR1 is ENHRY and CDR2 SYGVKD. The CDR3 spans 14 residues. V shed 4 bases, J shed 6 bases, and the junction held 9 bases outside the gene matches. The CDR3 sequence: CAISGDPRGSEQYF. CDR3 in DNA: TGTGCCATCAGTGGGGACCCGCGGGGGAGCGAGCAGTACTTC.

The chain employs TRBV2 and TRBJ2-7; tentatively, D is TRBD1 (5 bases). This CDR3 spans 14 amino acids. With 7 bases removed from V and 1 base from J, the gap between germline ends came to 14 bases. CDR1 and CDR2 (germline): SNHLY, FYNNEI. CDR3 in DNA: TGTGCCAGCAACCCCCAGGGTAGGTCCTACGAGCAGTACTTC. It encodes CASNPQGRSYEQYF.

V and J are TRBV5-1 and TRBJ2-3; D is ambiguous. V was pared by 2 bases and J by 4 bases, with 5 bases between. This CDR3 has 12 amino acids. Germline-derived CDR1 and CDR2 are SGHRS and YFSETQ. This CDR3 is CASSFLSDTQYF. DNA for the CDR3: TGCGCCAGCAGCTTCCTATCAGATACGCAGTATTTT.

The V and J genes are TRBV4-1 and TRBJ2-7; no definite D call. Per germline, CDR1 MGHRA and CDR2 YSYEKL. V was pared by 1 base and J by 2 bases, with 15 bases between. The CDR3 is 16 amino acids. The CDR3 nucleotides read TGCGCCAGCAGCCAAGTCGGCAGATCCTTCACCTACGAGCAGTACTTC. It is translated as CASSQVGRSFTYEQYF.

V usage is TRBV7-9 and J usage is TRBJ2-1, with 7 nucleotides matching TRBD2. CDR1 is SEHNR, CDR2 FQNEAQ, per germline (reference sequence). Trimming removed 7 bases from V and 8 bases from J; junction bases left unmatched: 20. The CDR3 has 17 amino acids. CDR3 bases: TGTGCCAGCATCCCCGGGGAGGGAAGTGTTCGGGACGATGAGCAGTTCTTC. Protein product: CASIPGEGSVRDDEQFF.

CDR3: CASSFKGGYTF. DNA of the CDR3: TGTGCCAGCAGCTTTAAAGGGGGCTACACCTTC. This chain joins TRBV4-2 and TRBJ1-2; D gene uncertain. This CDR3 has 11 residues. V was trimmed by 5 bases and J by 8 bases, leaving 9 bases between them. Germline V CDR1 and CDR2: LGHNA, YNFKEQ.

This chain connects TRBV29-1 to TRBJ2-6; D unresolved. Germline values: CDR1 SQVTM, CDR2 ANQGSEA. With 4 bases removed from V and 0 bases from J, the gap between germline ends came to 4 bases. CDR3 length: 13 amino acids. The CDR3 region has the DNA TGCAGCGTTGTTAGCTCTGGGGCCAACGTCCTGACTTTC. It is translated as CSVVSSGANVLTF. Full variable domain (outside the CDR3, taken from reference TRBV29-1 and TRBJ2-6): SAVISQKPSRDICQRGTSLTIQCQVDSQVTMMFWYRQQPGQSLTLIATANQGSEATYESGFVIDKFPISRPNLTFSTLTVSNMSPEDSSIYLCSVVSSGANVLTFGAGSRLTVL.

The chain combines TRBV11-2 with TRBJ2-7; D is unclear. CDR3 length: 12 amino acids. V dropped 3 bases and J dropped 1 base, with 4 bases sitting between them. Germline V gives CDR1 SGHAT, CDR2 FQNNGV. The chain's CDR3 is CASSFESYEQYF. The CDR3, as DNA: TGTGCCAGCAGCTTTGAATCCTACGAGCAGTACTTC.

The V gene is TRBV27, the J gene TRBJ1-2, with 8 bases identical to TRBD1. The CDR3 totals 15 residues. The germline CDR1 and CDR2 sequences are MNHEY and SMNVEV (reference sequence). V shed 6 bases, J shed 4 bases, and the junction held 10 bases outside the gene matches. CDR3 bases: TGTGCCAGCAGACCCGGACAGGGAAGCTTCTATGGCTACACCTTC. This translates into CASRPGQGSFYGYTF.

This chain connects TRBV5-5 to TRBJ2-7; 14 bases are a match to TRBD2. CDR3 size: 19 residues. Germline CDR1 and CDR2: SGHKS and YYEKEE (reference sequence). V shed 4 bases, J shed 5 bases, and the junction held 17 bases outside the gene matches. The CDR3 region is CASSLGTSGRVLSGDEQYF. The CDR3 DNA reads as TGTGCCAGCAGCCTAGGGACTAGCGGGAGAGTTTTGTCTGGCGACGAGCAGTACTTC. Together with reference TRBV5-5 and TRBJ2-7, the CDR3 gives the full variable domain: DAGVTQSPTHLIKTRGQQVTLRCSPISGHKSVSWYQQVLGQGPQFIFQYYEKEERGRGNFPDRFSARQFPNYSSELNVNALLLGDSALYLCASSLGTSGRVLSGDEQYFGPGTRLTVT.

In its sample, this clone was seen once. CDR3 DNA sequence: TGTGCCAGCAGTTACTCGCCAGCGATCAGCACAGATACGCAGTATTTT. It codes for CASSYSPAISTDTQYF. This chain joins TRBV6-5 and TRBJ2-3; the D is unclear. The CDR3 consists of 16 residues. The V end was cut by 0 bases, the J end by 0 bases, with 10 bases between. Germline CDR1 MNHEY, CDR2 SVGAGI.

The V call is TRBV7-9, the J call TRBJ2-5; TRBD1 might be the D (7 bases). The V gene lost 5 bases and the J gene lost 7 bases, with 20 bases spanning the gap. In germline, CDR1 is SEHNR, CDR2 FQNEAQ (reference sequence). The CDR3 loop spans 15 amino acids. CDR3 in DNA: TGTGCCAGCAGCCCCCAGGGGGGAGGTCGAGGGACCCAGTACTTC. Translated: CASSPQGGGRGTQYF.

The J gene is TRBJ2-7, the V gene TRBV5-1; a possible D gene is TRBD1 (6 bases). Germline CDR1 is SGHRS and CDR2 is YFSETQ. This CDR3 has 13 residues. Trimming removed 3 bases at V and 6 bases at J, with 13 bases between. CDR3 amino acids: CASSYRQQGEQYF. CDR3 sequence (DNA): TGCGCCAGCAGCTATCGTCAACAGGGCGAGCAGTACTTC.

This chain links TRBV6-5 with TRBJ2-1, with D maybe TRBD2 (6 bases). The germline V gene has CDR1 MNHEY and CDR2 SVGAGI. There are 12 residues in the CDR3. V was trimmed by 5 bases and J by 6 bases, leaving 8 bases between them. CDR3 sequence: CASSREINEQFF. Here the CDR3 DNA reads TGTGCCAGCAGTCGGGAGATCAATGAGCAGTTCTTC.

CDR3 in amino acids: CASSIEEGNGELFF. Written as DNA, the CDR3 is TGTGCCAGTAGTATAGAGGAGGGAAACGGGGAGCTGTTTTTT. This chain links TRBV19 with TRBJ2-2; weak D call: TRBD2 (6 bases). The ends were cut back, 0 bases at V and 7 bases at J, with 9 bases in the middle. This CDR3 contains 14 residues. Germline values: CDR1 LNHDA, CDR2 SQIVND (reference sequence).

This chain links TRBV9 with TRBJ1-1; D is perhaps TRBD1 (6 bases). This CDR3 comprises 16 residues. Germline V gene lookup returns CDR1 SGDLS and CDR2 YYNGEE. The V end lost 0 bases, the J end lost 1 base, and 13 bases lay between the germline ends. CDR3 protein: CASSVGQGLGNTEAFF. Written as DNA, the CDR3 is TGTGCCAGCAGCGTAGGGCAGGGGTTGGGGAACACTGAAGCTTTCTTT.

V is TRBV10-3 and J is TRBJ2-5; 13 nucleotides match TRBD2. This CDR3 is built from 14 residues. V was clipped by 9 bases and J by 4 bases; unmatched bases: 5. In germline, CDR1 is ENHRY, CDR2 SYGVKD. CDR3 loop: CAIGLAGDRETQYF. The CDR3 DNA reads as TGTGCCATAGGACTAGCGGGAGATAGAGAGACCCAGTACTTC.

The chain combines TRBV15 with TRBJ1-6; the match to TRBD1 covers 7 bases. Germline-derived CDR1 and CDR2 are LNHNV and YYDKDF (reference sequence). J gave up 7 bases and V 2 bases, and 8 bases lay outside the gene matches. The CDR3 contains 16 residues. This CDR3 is CATSRSPGQPNSPLHF. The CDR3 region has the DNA TGTGCCACCAGCAGATCCCCGGGACAGCCCAATTCACCCCTCCACTTT.

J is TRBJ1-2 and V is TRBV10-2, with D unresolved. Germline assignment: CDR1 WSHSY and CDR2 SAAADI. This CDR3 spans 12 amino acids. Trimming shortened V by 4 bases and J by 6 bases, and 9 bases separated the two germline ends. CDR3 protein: CASSGSADGYTF. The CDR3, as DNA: TGCGCCAGCAGTGGGTCAGCTGATGGCTACACCTTC.

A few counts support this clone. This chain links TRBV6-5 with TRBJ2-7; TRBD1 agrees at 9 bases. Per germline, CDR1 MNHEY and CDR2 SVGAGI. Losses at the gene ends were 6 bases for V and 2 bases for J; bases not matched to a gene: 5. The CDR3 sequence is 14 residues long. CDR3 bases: TGTGCCAGCAGGGCGGACAGGGGCCCCTACGAGCAGTACTTC. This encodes CASRADRGPYEQYF.

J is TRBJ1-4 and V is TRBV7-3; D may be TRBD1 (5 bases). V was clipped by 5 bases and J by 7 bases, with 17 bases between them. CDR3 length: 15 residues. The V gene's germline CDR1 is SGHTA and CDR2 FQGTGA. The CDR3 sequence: CASSPGRGGGEKLFF. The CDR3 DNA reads TGTGCCAGCAGCCCCGGCCGGGGTGGGGGTGAAAAACTGTTTTTT.

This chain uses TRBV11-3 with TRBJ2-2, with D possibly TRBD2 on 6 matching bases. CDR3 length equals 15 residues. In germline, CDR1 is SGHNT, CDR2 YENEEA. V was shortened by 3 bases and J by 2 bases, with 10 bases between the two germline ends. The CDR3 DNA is TGTGCCAGCAGCTTCTCGGGACTTAACACCGGGGAGCTGTTTTTT. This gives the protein CASSFSGLNTGELFF.

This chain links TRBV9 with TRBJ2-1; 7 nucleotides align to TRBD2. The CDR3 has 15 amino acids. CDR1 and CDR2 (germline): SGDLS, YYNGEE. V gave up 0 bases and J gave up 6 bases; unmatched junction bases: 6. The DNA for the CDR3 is TGTGCCAGCAGCGTAGGCGGACTAGGGCTCAATGAGCAGTTCTTC. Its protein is CASSVGGLGLNEQFF.

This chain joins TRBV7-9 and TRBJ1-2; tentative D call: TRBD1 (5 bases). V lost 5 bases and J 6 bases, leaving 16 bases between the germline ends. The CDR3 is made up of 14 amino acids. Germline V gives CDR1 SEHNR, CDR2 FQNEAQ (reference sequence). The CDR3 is CASSHSPGKDGYTF. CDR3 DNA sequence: TGTGCCAGCAGCCATTCTCCAGGGAAGGATGGCTACACCTTC.